This TCR beta chain appears in the sequencing data of a study of blood T cells in healthy people across ages. Germline V CDR1 and CDR2: SGHRS, YFSETQ. V dropped 3 bases and J dropped 2 bases, with 8 bases sitting between them. This CDR3 comprises 13 residues. This clonotype turned up a few times. PCR was performed a second time for about 7 to 11 cycles using a sample-barcoded 5' primer and a J-beta primer mix. TCRdb re-derived calls from the 5' RACE reads in MiXCR, one entry per CDR3 protein. This sample has 650,000 to 800,000 distinct CDR3 sequences, with under 45% found just once. The source is a man aged 55 to 70 in good health. The chain combines TRBV5-1 with TRBJ2-5; D uncertain. The sample taken for sequencing was blood. The CDR3 coding sequence is TGCGCCAGCAGCTCATGGGAACAAGAGACCCAGTACTTC. It is translated as CASSSWEQETQYF.